This T cell receptor beta chain was recovered during a study of metastatic and nonmetastatic thyroid tumors. No treatment of any kind had been given to any patient before thyroid surgery. Through MiXCR, TCRdb re-clonotyped the PCR reads. Among about 59,000 clones listed, under 20% were seen once. The sequencing sample was made of blood. This TCR was recovered from a male donor with papillary thyroid cancer or a benign thyroid nodule (not recorded which). Some clones in this sample may be carry-over from other donors' samples.

This CDR3 reads CASNQGGGNTEAFF. CDR3 nucleotides: TGTGCCAGCAACCAGGGGGGGGGTAACACTGAAGCTTTCTTT. The chain has TRBV6-1 and TRBJ1-1; 7 bases align to TRBD1. This CDR3 is 14 amino acids long. Germline V gives CDR1 MNHNS, CDR2 SASEGT. V shed 7 bases, J shed 2 bases, and the junction held 7 bases outside the gene matches.